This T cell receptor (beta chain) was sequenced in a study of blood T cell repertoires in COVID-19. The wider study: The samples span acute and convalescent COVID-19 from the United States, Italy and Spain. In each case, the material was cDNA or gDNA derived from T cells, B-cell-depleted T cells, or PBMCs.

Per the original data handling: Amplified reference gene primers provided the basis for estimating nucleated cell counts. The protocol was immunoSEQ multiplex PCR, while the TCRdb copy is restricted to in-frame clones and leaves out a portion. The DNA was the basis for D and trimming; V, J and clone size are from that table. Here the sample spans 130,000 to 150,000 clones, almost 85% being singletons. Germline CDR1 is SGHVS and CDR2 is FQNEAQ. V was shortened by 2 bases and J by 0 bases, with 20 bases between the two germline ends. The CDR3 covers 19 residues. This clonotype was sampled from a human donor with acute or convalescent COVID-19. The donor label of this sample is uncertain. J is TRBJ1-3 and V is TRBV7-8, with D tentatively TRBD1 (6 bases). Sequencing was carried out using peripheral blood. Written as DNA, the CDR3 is TGTGCCAGCAGCTTAAATAGTGGGGGCCGGACACGCTCTGGAAACACCATATATTTT. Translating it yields CASSLNSGGRTRSGNTIYF.